The clone carrying this T cell receptor beta chain was counted only a few times. As yet, its antigen is unknown. These data are taken from a study of T-cell memory formation after mild COVID-19. Overall study findings and caveats: For second-wave clones that peaked at day 37, SARS-CoV-2 specificity went unverified. Clones shrinking from day 15 to 85 showed even CD4/CD8 mixes; later expanders tilted CD4+. The appearance of some responding clones in pre-infection memory suggested that cross-reactive memory joined.

V lost 8 bases to trimming and J lost 0 bases, with 15 bases between them. This CDR3 has 15 residues. Looked up from germline, CDR1 is SEHNR and CDR2 is FQNEAQ (reference sequence). 5'RACE, which relied on constant-segment primers, yielded TCR alpha and TCR beta cDNA libraries carrying sample barcodes and UMIs. TCRdb used MiXCR to reprocess the 5' RACE reads, holding one entry per CDR3 protein. The table records about 110,000 distinct CDR3 sequences, around 12% of them present only once. The sequence came from an adult woman who had mild COVID-19 (a few samples of this study predate the infection). Cell type and time point are not known. The sequencing input was PBMCs or a T cell subset sorted from them (not recorded which). V is TRBV7-9 and J is TRBJ2-3; D possibly uses TRBD1 or TRBD2 (5 bases each). The CDR3 DNA reads TGTGCCAGCCGGGTTTTGGGGGACAGCACAGATACGCAGTATTTT. Translated: CASRVLGDSTDTQYF.